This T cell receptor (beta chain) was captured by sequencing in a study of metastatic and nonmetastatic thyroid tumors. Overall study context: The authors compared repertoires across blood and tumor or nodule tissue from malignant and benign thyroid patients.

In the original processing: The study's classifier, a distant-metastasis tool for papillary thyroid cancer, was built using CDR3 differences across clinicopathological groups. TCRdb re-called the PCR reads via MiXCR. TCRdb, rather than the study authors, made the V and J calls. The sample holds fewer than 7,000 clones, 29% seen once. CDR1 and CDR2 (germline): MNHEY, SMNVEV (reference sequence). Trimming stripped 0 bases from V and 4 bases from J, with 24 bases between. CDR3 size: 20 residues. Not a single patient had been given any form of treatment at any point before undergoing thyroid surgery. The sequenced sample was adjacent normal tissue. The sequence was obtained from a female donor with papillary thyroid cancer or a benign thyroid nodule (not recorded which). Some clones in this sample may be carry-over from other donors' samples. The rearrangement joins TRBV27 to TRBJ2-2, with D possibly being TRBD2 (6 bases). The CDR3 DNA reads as TGTGCCAGCAGTTTATCGAGCGGTAGACTAGGTGCAGGGAGCACCGGGGAGCTGTTTTTT. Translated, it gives CASSLSSGRLGAGSTGELFF.